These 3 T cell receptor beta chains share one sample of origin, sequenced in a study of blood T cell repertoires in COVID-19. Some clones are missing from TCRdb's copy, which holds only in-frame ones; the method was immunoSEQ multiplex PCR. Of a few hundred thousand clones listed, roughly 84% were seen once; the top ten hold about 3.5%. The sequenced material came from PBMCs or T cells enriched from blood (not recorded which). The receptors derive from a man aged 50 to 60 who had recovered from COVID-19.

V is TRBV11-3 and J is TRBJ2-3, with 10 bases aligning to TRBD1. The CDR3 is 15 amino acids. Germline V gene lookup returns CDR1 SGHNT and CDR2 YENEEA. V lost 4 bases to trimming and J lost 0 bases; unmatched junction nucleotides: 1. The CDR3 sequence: CASSWGQGSTDTQYF. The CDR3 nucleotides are TGTGCCAGCAGCTGGGGACAGGGGAGCACAGATACGCAGTATTTT.

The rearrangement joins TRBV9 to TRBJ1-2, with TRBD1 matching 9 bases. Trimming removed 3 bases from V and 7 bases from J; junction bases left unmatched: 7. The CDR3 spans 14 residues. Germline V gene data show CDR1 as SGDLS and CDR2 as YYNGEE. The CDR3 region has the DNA TGTGCCAGCAGCGACCGGGACAGGGTGTTTGGCTACACCTTC. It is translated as CASSDRDRVFGYTF.

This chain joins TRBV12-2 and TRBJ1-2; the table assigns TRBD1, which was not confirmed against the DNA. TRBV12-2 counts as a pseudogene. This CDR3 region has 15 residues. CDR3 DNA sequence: TGTGCAAGTCGCTTAGTAGGGGGCGCCTACTATGGCTACACCTTC. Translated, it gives CASRLVGGAYYGYTF.